What follows are 3 T cell receptor beta chains derived from one specimen sequenced in a study of blood T cell repertoires in COVID-19. Measured with immunoSEQ multiplex PCR; TCRdb has only the in-frame clones, and not every one. The sample shows hundreds of thousands of clones, roughly 87% of them seen only once. The sample was PBMCs or T cells enriched from blood (not recorded which). All receptors come from a woman between 35 and 50 years old who had recovered from COVID-19.

V gene TRBV25-1 combines with J gene TRBJ2-5; possible D gene TRBD1, 5 bases. The CDR3 is 14 amino acids. Germline CDR1 reads MGHDK; CDR2 reads SYGVNS. Trimming removed 2 bases at V and 2 bases at J, with 9 bases between. Written as DNA, the CDR3 is TGTGCCAGCAGTGAAGGGGCCGATCAAGAGACCCAGTACTTC. This sequence encodes CASSEGADQETQYF.

J is TRBJ2-5 and V is TRBV5-1, with D tentatively TRBD2 (5 bases). Trimming cost V 0 bases and J 6 bases, with 12 bases left between them. CDR3 length: 14 residues. Germline V CDR1 and CDR2: SGHRS, YFSETQ. CDR3 bases: TGCGCCAGCAGCTTGGGTTTGGCGGGCAAGACCCAGTACTTC. Translated, it gives CASSLGLAGKTQYF.

V is TRBV24-1 and J is TRBJ2-3, with 9 bases fitting TRBD2. Germline V gene data show CDR1 as KGHDR and CDR2 as SFDVKD. The CDR3 is 15 residues long. The J segment lost 4 bases and the V segment lost 4 bases, leaving 5 bases of the junction unmatched. The CDR3 loop reads CATSDPSGRSDTQYF. CDR3 coding DNA: TGTGCCACCAGTGACCCCAGCGGGAGGTCAGATACGCAGTATTTT.